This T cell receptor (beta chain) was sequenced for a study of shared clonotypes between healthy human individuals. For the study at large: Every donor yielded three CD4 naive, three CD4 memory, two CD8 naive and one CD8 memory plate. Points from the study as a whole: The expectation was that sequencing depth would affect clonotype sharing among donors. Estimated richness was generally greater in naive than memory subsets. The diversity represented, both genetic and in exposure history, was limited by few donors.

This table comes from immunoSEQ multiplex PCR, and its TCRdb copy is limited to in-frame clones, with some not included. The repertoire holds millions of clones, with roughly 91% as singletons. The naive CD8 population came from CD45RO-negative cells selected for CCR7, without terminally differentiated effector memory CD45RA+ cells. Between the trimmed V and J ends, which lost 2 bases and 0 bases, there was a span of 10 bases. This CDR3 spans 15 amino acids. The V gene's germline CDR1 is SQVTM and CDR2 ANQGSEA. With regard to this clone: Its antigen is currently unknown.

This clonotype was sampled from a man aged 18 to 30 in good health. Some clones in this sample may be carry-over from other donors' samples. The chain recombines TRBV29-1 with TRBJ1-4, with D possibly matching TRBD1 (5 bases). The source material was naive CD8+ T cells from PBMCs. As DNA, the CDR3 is TGCAGCGTTGAACGGGGCCGTACAACTAATGAAAAACTGTTTTTT. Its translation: CSVERGRTTNEKLFF.